Sequencing of this TCR beta chain was carried out in a study of cytomegalovirus exposure and HLA in healthy donors. Points from the study as a whole: Rarity characterized most TCR sequences, yet some public TCRs appeared in many donors.

Turning to this clone: As yet, its antigen is unknown.

Primers for the PCR totalled 60 Vbeta and 13 Jbeta. In the original analysis: Tens of millions of unique TCR beta chains, roughly 11 million shared, were counted in a later analysis. Assay used: immunoSEQ multiplex PCR; TCRdb lists only in-frame clones, some missing. That table furnishes V, J and clone size, whereas the DNA furnished D and trimming. This repertoire shows some 130,000 clones, just under 85% found once; its top ten account for around 3%. The ends lost 0 bases at V and 6 bases at J; junction bases unmatched: 7. The CDR3 is 16 residues long. Per germline, CDR1 MNHEY and CDR2 SMNVEV (reference sequence).

The chain employs TRBV27 and TRBJ2-1, with 8 bases that match TRBD2. Specimen: PBMCs. The origin of this receptor is a boy between 2 and 10 years old in good health and CMV-seronegative. Written as DNA, the CDR3 is TGTGCCAGCAGTTTATCGATCAGCGGGAGAACCAATGAGCAGTTCTTC. It codes for CASSLSISGRTNEQFF.